This TCR beta chain was identified in a study of T cell repertoires in cytomegalovirus infection. Study-level information: CMV infection and matching HLA type were both indicated by public TCR beta signatures.

TCRdb processed the reads anew with MiXCR; each CDR3 protein has one entry. The table has a few hundred thousand distinct CDR3 sequences, about 17% seen once. The V segment lost 2 bases and the J segment 6 bases; nucleotides outside the gene matches: 5. The CDR3 is made up of 13 amino acids. CDR1 and CDR2 from the germline V gene are SQVTM and ANQGSEA. The clonotype originates from a human donor in good health (CMV status not recorded). Some clones in this sample may be carry-over from other donors' samples. The sequenced material came from PBMCs. The rearrangement links TRBV29-1 to TRBJ2-7; the match to TRBD1 covers 9 bases. CDR3: CSVETRDRAEQYF. CDR3 nucleotides: TGCAGCGTTGAAACACGGGACAGGGCCGAGCAGTACTTC.